Following are 22 T cell receptor beta chains from one sample sequenced in a study of vaccination effects on CD4 cells after COVID-19. Produced via immunoSEQ multiplex PCR; TCRdb's table is partial and in-frame only. In the table there are tens of thousands of clones, approximately 79% of which are singletons. Viral peptide pools were used in the ViraFEST assay to expand antigen-specific CD4+ T cells, and sequencing came afterward. Once cultured for more than nine days, the cells underwent separation to obtain CD4+ T cells. Either the mRNA-1273 or the BNT162b2 vaccine was given to participants as two doses. For these receptors, no antigen is known. Here the sequenced sample was CD4+ T cells from PBMCs cultured with SARS-CoV-2 spike peptides, taken after COVID-19 vaccination. All receptors come from a human donor who received a COVID-19 vaccine. Some clones in this sample may be carry-over from other donors' samples.

The V gene is TRBV19, the J gene TRBJ1-2; D ambiguous. Trimming pared 5 bases from V and 8 bases from J, leaving 18 bases between. Germline values: CDR1 LNHDA, CDR2 SQIVND (reference sequence). This CDR3 is built from 14 residues. DNA for the CDR3: TGTGCCAGTAGTCCCGGGCTGGACGGTTGGGGCTACACCTTC. It codes for CASSPGLDGWGYTF.

The rearrangement joins TRBV29-1 to TRBJ2-1; the match to TRBD1 covers 7 bases. The CDR3 covers 14 residues. V shed 8 bases, J shed 2 bases, and the junction held 9 bases outside the gene matches. The germline gives CDR1 SQVTM, CDR2 ANQGSEA. The CDR3 sequence: CSSPGGQTYNEQFF. The CDR3 region has the DNA TGCAGCTCCCCAGGGGGACAGACCTACAATGAGCAGTTCTTC.

The gene calls are TRBV18 and TRBJ2-2, with 7 bases lining up with TRBD1. Germline CDR1 KGHSH, CDR2 LQKENI. V was pared by 6 bases and J by 0 bases, with 10 bases of the junction left unmatched. The CDR3 contains 17 residues. CDR3 sequence reads: CASSQYDRASNTGELFF. The DNA of the CDR3 is TGTGCCAGCTCTCAATACGACAGGGCTTCGAACACCGGGGAGCTGTTTTTT.

V usage is TRBV3-1 (or the pseudogene TRBV3-2) and J usage is TRBJ2-3, with TRBD2 as a possible D gene (6 bases). The CDR3 extends over 15 amino acids. V dropped 2 bases and J dropped 0 bases, with 9 bases sitting between them. Per germline, CDR1 LGHDT and CDR2 YNNKEL (reference sequence). In DNA form, the CDR3 reads TGTGCCAGCAGCCAATTGGCGGGGAGCACAGATACGCAGTATTTT. Translated: CASSQLAGSTDTQYF.

The chain employs TRBV11-2 and TRBJ2-2; 8 bases map to TRBD2. From germline, CDR1 is SGHAT and CDR2 FQNNGV. V lost 5 bases and J lost 0; bases outside the gene matches: 5. The CDR3 totals 16 residues. The CDR3: CASSREGGTNTGELFF. The CDR3 coding sequence is TGTGCCAGCAGCCGGGAGGGGGGTACGAACACCGGGGAGCTGTTTTTT.

The chain recombines TRBV5-1 with TRBJ2-6, with TRBD1 as a possible D gene (5 bases). This CDR3 spans 17 amino acids. Germline loops: CDR1 SGHRS, CDR2 YFSETQ. The V end was cut by 4 bases, the J end by 0 bases, with 14 bases between. This CDR3 reads CASSPDPQGSGANVLTF. In DNA form, the CDR3 reads TGCGCCAGCAGCCCCGACCCGCAGGGCTCTGGGGCCAACGTCCTGACTTTC. Full variable domain (outside the CDR3, taken from reference TRBV5-1 and TRBJ2-6): KAGVTQTPRYLIKTRGQQVTLSCSPISGHRSVSWYQQTPGQGLQFLFEYFSETQRNKGNFPGRFSGRQFSNSRSEMNVSTLELGDSALYLCASSPDPQGSGANVLTFGAGSRLTVL.

The chain employs TRBV28 and TRBJ1-1, with D possibly being TRBD1 (6 bases). The germline V gene has CDR1 MDHEN and CDR2 SYDVKM. This CDR3 is built from 14 residues. V lost 6 bases, J lost 1 base, and 12 bases lay in between. CDR3 nucleotide sequence: TGTGCCAGCAGGACAGGTTCGGCGAACACTGAAGCTTTCTTT. It encodes CASRTGSANTEAFF.

The rearrangement uses TRBV21-1 and TRBJ2-2; TRBD1, the table's D call, lacks a check against the DNA. TRBV21-1 is deemed a pseudogene. CDR3 length: 17 residues. The CDR3 is CASSFLRDSLITGELFF. In DNA form, the CDR3 reads TGTGCCAGCAGCTTCCTCCGGGACAGCTTAATAACCGGGGAGCTGTTTTTT.

This rearrangement joins TRBV9 to TRBJ1-6; D is unresolved. Germline V gene data show CDR1 as SGDLS and CDR2 as YYNGEE. The CDR3 sequence is 12 residues long. V was pared by 0 bases and J by 11 bases, with 6 bases between. The CDR3 nucleotides are TGTGCCAGCAGCGTAGAAATGGCACCCCTCCACTTT. This encodes CASSVEMAPLHF.

The genes are TRBV3-1 (or the pseudogene TRBV3-2) and TRBJ1-3; D not certain. The germline V and J ends were trimmed by 0 bases and 4 bases, with 4 bases remaining between them. This CDR3 comprises 13 residues. The germline gives CDR1 LGHDT, CDR2 YNNKEL (reference sequence). The CDR3 loop reads CASSQDNGNTIYF. The CDR3 DNA sequence: TGTGCCAGCAGCCAAGATAACGGAAACACCATATATTTT.

The chain links TRBV28 to TRBJ1-5, with TRBD1 as a possible D gene (5 bases). The V gene lost 6 bases and the J gene lost 7 bases, with 22 bases spanning the gap. The CDR3 is made up of 16 amino acids. The germline V gene encodes CDR1 MDHEN and CDR2 SYDVKM. CDR3 DNA: TGTGCCAGCAGCCCCAACTCGGCCAGGGTTAACCAGCCCCAGCATTTT. As protein: CASSPNSARVNQPQHF.

V and J are TRBV2 and TRBJ2-3; TRBD2 matches 10 bases. CDR3 length: 19 amino acids. The V and J ends lost 4 bases and 0 bases, in that order; junction bases with no gene match: 13. Per the germline V gene, CDR1 is SNHLY and CDR2 is FYNNEI. CDR3 sequence reads: CASSGSPGLALQSTDTQYF. DNA for the CDR3: TGTGCCAGCAGTGGTAGCCCGGGACTAGCGCTCCAAAGCACAGATACGCAGTATTTT.

The CDR3 region is CAISERGGVETQYF. DNA of the CDR3: TGTGCCATCAGTGAGCGGGGGGGCGTGGAGACCCAGTACTTC. The J gene is TRBJ2-5, the V gene TRBV10-3; TRBD2 agrees at 8 bases. This CDR3 has 14 amino acids. V trimming: 2 bases; J trimming: 5 bases; junction bases outside the gene matches: 4. Looked up from germline, CDR1 is ENHRY and CDR2 is SYGVKD.

This clone was seen more than once but under ten times. CDR3 nucleotide sequence: TGTGCCAGCAGCTACTCTGGGGCCAACGTCCTGACTTTC. Translating gives CASSYSGANVLTF. The rearrangement uses TRBV3-1 (or the pseudogene TRBV3-2) and TRBJ2-6; D is unclear. The V and J ends lost 5 bases and 0 bases respectively, with 2 bases between them. The CDR3 has 13 amino acids. The V gene's germline CDR1 is LGHDT and CDR2 YNNKEL (reference sequence).

V gene TRBV6-4 combines with J gene TRBJ2-5; no firm D call. The CDR3 loop spans 11 amino acids. Trimming removed 4 bases at V and 5 bases at J, with 5 bases between. Germline lookup yields CDR1 MRHNA and CDR2 SNTAGT. The CDR3 protein is CASSAPETQYF. For the CDR3, the DNA is TGTGCCAGCAGTGCCCCGGAGACCCAGTACTTC.

This chain connects TRBV4-3 to TRBJ2-2; D gene unclear. Germline V lookup: CDR1 LGHNA, CDR2 YSLEER. This CDR3 has 15 residues. Trimming removed 2 bases at V and 1 base at J, with 8 bases between. Here the CDR3 DNA reads TGCGCCAGCAGCCAATTTACAGAGAACACCGGGGAGCTGTTTTTT. Translated: CASSQFTENTGELFF.

This chain joins TRBV28 and TRBJ1-2; the D is unclear. The ends were cut back, 5 bases at V and 3 bases at J, with 7 bases in the middle. This CDR3 region has 12 residues. The germline V gene has CDR1 MDHEN and CDR2 SYDVKM. The CDR3 sequence is CASSINYYGYTF. In DNA, the CDR3 is TGTGCCAGCAGTATAAATTACTATGGCTACACCTTC.

This chain connects TRBV7-2 to TRBJ1-5; 7 bases fit TRBD1. The CDR3 spans 14 residues. Germline CDR1 reads SGHTA; CDR2 reads FQGNSA. The ends lost 5 bases at V and 2 bases at J; junction bases unmatched: 3. The CDR3 protein is CASSLGQGNQPQHF. The CDR3 bases are TGTGCCAGCAGCCTTGGACAGGGCAATCAGCCCCAGCATTTT.

The V and J genes are TRBV5-4 and TRBJ2-5; no reliable D call. This CDR3 has 14 amino acids. Germline V CDR1 and CDR2: SGHNT, YYREEE (reference sequence). V was shortened by 2 bases and J by 4 bases, with 12 bases between the two germline ends. The CDR3 bases are TGTGCCAGCAGCTTTATGGGCCAGACAGAGACCCAGTACTTC. It codes for CASSFMGQTETQYF.

The chain has TRBV19 and TRBJ2-1; D is unresolved. The CDR3 contains 12 residues. Germline V gives CDR1 LNHDA, CDR2 SQIVND (reference sequence). Deletions cut 1 base from V and 6 bases from J, with 4 bases between. The CDR3 loop reads CASSIVGNEQFF. The DNA of the CDR3 is TGTGCCAGTAGTATAGTAGGCAATGAGCAGTTCTTC. Full variable domain (outside the CDR3, taken from reference TRBV19 and TRBJ2-1): DGGITQSPKYLFRKEGQNVTLSCEQNLNHDAMYWYRQDPGQGLRLIYYSQIVNDFQKGDIAEGYSVSREKKESFPLTVTSAQKNPTAFYLCASSIVGNEQFFGPGTRLTVL.

The sample holds one count of this clone. The chain links TRBV5-1 to TRBJ2-2; D unclear. CDR1 SGHRS and CDR2 YFSETQ come from the germline V gene. CDR3 size: 14 residues. The V end lost 0 bases, the J end lost 2 bases, and 5 bases lay between the germline ends. This chain's CDR3 is CASSLVANTGELFF. CDR3 in DNA: TGCGCCAGCAGCTTGGTGGCCAACACCGGGGAGCTGTTTTTT. The variable domain in full, with the rest retrieved from reference TRBV5-1 and TRBJ2-2, is KAGVTQTPRYLIKTRGQQVTLSCSPISGHRSVSWYQQTPGQGLQFLFEYFSETQRNKGNFPGRFSGRQFSNSRSEMNVSTLELGDSALYLCASSLVANTGELFFGEGSRLTVL.

The DNA for the CDR3 is TGTGCCAGCAGCTTATTAGCATGGACTAGCTACAATGAGCAGTTCTTC. As protein: CASSLLAWTSYNEQFF. The genes are TRBV7-3 and TRBJ2-1, with TRBD2 identical over 7 bases. The CDR3 is 16 residues long. The germline V gene encodes CDR1 SGHTA and CDR2 FQGTGA. The V gene end was trimmed by 2 bases and the J gene end by 3 bases; junction bases not matched to a gene: 7.